The T cell receptor (beta chain) described here comes from a study of regulatory T cells in long-lasting Graves disease. This clonotype came up a few times. As yet, its antigen is unknown. Sequencing libraries for TCR beta were prepared with iRepertoire HTBI primers and Arm-PCR of CDR3 regions. Using its own MiXCR run on the multiplex PCR reads, TCRdb lists one record per CDR3 protein. The sample gives some 370,000 distinct CDR3 sequences, under 25% of which show up once; around 20% is in the top ten. The time point denotes: persistent/refractory GD, antithyroid drugs over 5 years with positive TRAb. Scientists built the TCR library using RNA that was extracted from PBMCs. The guidelines of the American Thyroid Association were the basis for diagnosing Graves' disease. With EDTA tubes as the receptacles, nine milliliters of peripheral blood were drawn. Study results and limitations: TCR diversity was lower in persistent Graves' patients (versus newly diagnosed ones).

This receptor was identified in a female donor with Graves disease. Sequenced material: peripheral blood mononuclear cells (PBMCs), taken when the disease was refractory, from a patient treated with antithyroid drugs.

The CDR3 protein is CASSHVTGGLGEAFF. The CDR3 region has the DNA TGTGCCAGCAGCCACGTAACAGGGGGACTAGGTGAAGCTTTCTTT. V is TRBV3-1 and J is TRBJ1-1, with 8 bases that match TRBD1. V was clipped by 3 bases and J by 7 bases; unmatched bases: 10. The germline V gene has CDR1 LGHDT and CDR2 YNNKEL (reference sequence). The CDR3 sequence is 15 residues long.